The source of this T cell receptor (beta chain) is a study of blood T cell repertoires in COVID-19. Study background: Collection of acute and convalescent COVID-19 samples took place in the United States, Italy and Spain.

CDR3 size: 15 residues. Between the trimmed V and J ends, which lost 0 bases and 2 bases, there was a span of 9 bases. Per the germline V gene, CDR1 is SGDLS and CDR2 is YYNGEE. The repertoire was sequenced with immunoSEQ multiplex PCR; TCRdb's copy has only in-frame clones and lacks some. This repertoire shows more than 150,000 clones, approximately 86% found once; its top ten account for 9.8%. This rearrangement joins TRBV9 to TRBJ2-1; D is perhaps TRBD2 (6 bases). The sequencing input was peripheral blood. This sequence originates from an elderly woman with acute or convalescent COVID-19. The CDR3 protein is CASSVEGTPYNEQFF. CDR3 sequence (DNA): TGTGCCAGCAGCGTAGAGGGGACTCCCTACAATGAGCAGTTCTTC.